This TCR beta chain emerged from a study of glioma-infiltrating T cells after dendritic cell vaccination. Whole-study context: Patients had newly diagnosed or recurrent glioblastoma and received dendritic cell vaccines. Patients received three intradermal dendritic cell vaccine injections at biweekly intervals.

Germline CDR1 SGHRS, CDR2 YFSETQ. This CDR3 spans 17 amino acids. The V and J ends lost 0 bases and 5 bases, in that order; junction bases with no gene match: 9. Patients had residual fresh-frozen tumor tissue and more than two years of survival data. TCRdb keeps only in-frame clones here, not all; method: immunoSEQ multiplex PCR. The sample includes about 92,000 clones, 86% of them seen just once. The sequencing here drew on blood, taken before dendritic cell vaccination. The source is a human donor with glioblastoma. This chain connects TRBV5-1 to TRBJ1-3; 9 bases fit TRBD1. The CDR3 DNA follows: TGCGCCAGCAGCTTGGTTACTGGACAGGGGCATCGAAACACCATATATTTT. This translates into CASSLVTGQGHRNTIYF.